This T cell receptor beta chain emerged from a study of blood T cell repertoires in COVID-19. Study summary: COVID-19 samples from acute and convalescent phases originated in the United States, Italy and Spain. T cells, B-cell-depleted T cells, or PBMCs supplied cDNA or gDNA.

Assay used: immunoSEQ multiplex PCR; TCRdb lists only in-frame clones, some missing. The sample yields approximately 260,000 clones, around 83% seen once. Per the germline V gene, CDR1 is LNHDA and CDR2 is SQIVND (reference sequence). This CDR3 spans 12 amino acids. The V and J ends lost 8 bases and 7 bases, in that order; junction bases with no gene match: 7. The sequence derives from a woman aged 55-69 years with active or convalescent COVID-19. The J gene is TRBJ1-1, the V gene TRBV19; 7 bases fit TRBD1. Sequencing input: peripheral blood. The CDR3: CASSGTAYEAFF. The CDR3 DNA is TGTGCCAGTTCCGGGACAGCCTATGAAGCTTTCTTT. Combining the CDR3 with reference TRBV19 and TRBJ1-1 gives the whole variable domain DGGITQSPKYLFRKEGQNVTLSCEQNLNHDAMYWYRQDPGQGLRLIYYSQIVNDFQKGDIAEGYSVSREKKESFPLTVTSAQKNPTAFYLCASSGTAYEAFFGQGTRLTVV.